The following is a TCR beta chain sequence with its context. Its specificity is not known. Treatment specified: roughly 10-day PBMC culture with coronavirus spike peptide pools or control peptides (ViraFEST assay). Peptide-pool expansion of antigen-specific T cells preceded TCR sequencing in ViraFEST. Negative selection enriched CD4+ T cells from cultures at roughly 11 days. Trimming took off 5 bases at V and 0 bases at J, with 19 bases between the two ends. Germline V lookup: CDR1 MNHEY, CDR2 SMNVEV (reference sequence). CDR3 size: 18 residues. This sample was taken from a study of vaccination and CD4 T cells after COVID-19. Study-level points and caveats: Spike mono-reactivity marked 304 of 307 vaccine-specific clones in convalescent patients.

Sequencing of DNA taken from cultured CD4+ T cells relied on the Oncomine TCR Beta short-read assay. From CD4+ T cells that had been cultured, genomic DNA was extracted. TCRdb re-analysed the PCR reads in MiXCR, keeping a single row per CDR3 protein. The sample yields approximately 15,000 distinct CDR3 sequences, approximately 49% seen once. The J gene is TRBJ2-2, the V gene TRBV27; D is uncertain. The receptor was isolated from a human donor who had recovered from COVID-19. Source: CD4+ T cells from blood, cultured in vitro, taken before SARS-CoV-2 vaccination. CDR3 region: CASSPRAPNYANTGELFF. The CDR3 region has the DNA TGTGCCAGCAGTCCACGGGCACCTAACTACGCGAACACCGGGGAGCTGTTTTTT.